This TCR beta chain was retrieved from a study of cytomegalovirus exposure and HLA in healthy donors. Study-wide background: Earlier findings included 100 million to 130 million unique TCR beta sequences obtained from 170 million or so T cells. In an early release, HLA-typed donors contributed tens of millions of unique TCR sequences. Broader study findings: The authors later found most CMV-associated TCR beta chains appeared HLA-restricted.

At collection, donors were nominally healthy, but unrecorded immune exposures were probable. With regard to this clone: Its antigen is undetermined.

60 Vbeta and 13 Jbeta primers were used in PCR. Profiled with immunoSEQ multiplex PCR; TCRdb holds only in-frame clones, not every one. The data hold approximately 150,000 clones, with approximately 80% observed a single time. Germline CDR1 is SGHAT and CDR2 is FQDESV (reference sequence). The CDR3 sequence is 12 residues long. V was trimmed by 5 bases and J by 4 bases, leaving 5 bases between them. The receptor was isolated from a woman in her 30s in good health and CMV-seropositive. The chain has TRBV11-1 and TRBJ1-4; D unclear. The sample consisted of PBMCs. CDR3 sequence reads: CASSASNEKLFF. The CDR3 DNA reads TGTGCCAGCAGCGCCAGTAATGAAAAACTGTTTTTT.